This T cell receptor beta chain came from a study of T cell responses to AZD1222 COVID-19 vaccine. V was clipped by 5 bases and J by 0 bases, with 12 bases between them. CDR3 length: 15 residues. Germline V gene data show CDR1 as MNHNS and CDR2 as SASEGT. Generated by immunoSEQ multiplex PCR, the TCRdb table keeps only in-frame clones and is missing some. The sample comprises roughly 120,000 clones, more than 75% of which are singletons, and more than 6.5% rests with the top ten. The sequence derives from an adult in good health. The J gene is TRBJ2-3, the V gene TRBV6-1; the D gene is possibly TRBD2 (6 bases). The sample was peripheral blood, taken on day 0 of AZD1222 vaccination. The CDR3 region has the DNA TGTGCCAGCAGTCCATACGGGACTAGCACAGATACGCAGTATTTT. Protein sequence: CASSPYGTSTDTQYF.